Here is one T cell receptor beta chain with its context. The CDR3 does not end in the conserved phenylalanine or tryptophan, so this is likely a read error. RNA totalling about 0.5 to 1 ug underwent reverse transcription with random hexamers. The immunoSEQ assay covered 54 Vbeta and 13 Jbeta segments for CDR3. TCRdb independently ran MiXCR on the immunoSEQ multiplex PCR reads; one entry per CDR3 protein. Among around 140,000 distinct CDR3 sequences, roughly 76% were seen once, and the ten largest hold 0.45% to 0.65%. From blood CD8+ and CD4+ T cells, the TCR beta chain was sequenced. The multiple sclerosis controls, all treatment-naive patients, had relapsing-remitting disease that was stable or active. Negative isolation was used for CD8+ and CD4+ T cells, and FACS enrichment was applied to TEMRA cells. The entry originates in a study of CD8 T cells in Susac syndrome. The J segment lost 5 bases and the V segment lost 4 bases, leaving 8 bases of the junction unmatched. Germline loops: CDR1 MNHEY, CDR2 SMNVEV (reference sequence). The CDR3 is 16 residues long.

The receptor's source is a human donor with multiple sclerosis. The chain couples TRBV27 to TRBJ2-3; 11 bases are shared with TRBD2. The sample comprised CD8+ T cells from PBMCs. This chain's CDR3 is CASSSRLAGIGDTQYS. CDR3 nucleotides: TGTGCCAGCAGTTCAAGACTAGCGGGGATTGGAGATACGCAGTATTCT.